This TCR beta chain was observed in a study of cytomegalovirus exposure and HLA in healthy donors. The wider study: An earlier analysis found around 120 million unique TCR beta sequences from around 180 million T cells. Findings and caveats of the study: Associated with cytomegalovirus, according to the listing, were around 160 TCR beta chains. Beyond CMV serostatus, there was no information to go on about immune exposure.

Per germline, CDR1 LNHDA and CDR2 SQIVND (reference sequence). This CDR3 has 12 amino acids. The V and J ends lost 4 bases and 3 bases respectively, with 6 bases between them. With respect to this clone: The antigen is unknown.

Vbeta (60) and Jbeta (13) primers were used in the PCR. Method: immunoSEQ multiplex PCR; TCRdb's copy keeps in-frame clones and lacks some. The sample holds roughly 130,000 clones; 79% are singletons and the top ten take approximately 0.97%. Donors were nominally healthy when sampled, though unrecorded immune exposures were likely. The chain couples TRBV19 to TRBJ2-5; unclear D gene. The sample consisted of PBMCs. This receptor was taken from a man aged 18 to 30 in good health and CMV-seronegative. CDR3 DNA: TGTGCCAGTAGTAGGTCAGAAGAGACCCAGTACTTC. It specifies CASSRSEETQYF.